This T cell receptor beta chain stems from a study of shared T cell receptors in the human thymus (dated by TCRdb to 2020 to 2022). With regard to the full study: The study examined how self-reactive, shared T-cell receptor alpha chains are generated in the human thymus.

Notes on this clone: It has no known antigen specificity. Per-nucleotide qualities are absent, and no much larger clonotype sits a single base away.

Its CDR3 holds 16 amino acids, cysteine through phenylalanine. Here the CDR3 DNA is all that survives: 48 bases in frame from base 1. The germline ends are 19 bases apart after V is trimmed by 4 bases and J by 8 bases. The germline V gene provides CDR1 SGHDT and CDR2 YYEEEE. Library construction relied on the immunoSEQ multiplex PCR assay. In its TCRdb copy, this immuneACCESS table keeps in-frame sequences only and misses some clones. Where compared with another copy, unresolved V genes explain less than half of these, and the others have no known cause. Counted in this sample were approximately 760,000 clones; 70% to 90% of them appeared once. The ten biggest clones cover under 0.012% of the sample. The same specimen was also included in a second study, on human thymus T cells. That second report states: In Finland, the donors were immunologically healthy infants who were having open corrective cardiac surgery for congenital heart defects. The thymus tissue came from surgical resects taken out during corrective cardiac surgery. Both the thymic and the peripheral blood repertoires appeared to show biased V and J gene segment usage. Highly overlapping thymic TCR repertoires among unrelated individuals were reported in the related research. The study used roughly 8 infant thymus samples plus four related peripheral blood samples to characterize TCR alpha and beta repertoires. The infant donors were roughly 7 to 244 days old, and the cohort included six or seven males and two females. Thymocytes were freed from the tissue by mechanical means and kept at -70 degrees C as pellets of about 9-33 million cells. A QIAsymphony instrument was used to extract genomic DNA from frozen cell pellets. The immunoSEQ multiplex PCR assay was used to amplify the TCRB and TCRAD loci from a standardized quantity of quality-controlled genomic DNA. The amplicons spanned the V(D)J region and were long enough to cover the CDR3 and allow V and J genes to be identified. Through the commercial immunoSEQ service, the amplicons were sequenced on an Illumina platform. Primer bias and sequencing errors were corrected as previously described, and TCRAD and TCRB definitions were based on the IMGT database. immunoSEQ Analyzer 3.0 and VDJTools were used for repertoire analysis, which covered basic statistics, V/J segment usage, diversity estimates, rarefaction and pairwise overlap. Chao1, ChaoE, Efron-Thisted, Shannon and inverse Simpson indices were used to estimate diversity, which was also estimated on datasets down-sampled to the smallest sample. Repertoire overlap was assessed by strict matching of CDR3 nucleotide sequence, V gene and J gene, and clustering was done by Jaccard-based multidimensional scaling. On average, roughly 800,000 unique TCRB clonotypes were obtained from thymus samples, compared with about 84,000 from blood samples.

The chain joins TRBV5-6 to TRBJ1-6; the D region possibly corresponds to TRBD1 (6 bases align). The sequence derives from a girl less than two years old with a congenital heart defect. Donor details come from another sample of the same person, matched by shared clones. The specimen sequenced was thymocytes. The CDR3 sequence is CASSPPTQGRYSPLHF. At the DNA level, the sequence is TGTGCCAGCAGCCCCCCCACTCAGGGGAGATATTCACCCCTCCACTTT.